This T cell receptor beta chain stems from a study of response to subunit inactivated influenza vaccine. TCRdb recomputed calls from the RT-PCR reads with MiXCR, one row per CDR3 protein. The profile shows 800,000 or so distinct CDR3 sequences, 20% to 25% of them singletons. The sample was PBMCs from blood, taken around 5 days after vaccination. This receptor was obtained from a man in his fifties who received an inactivated influenza vaccine.

The CDR3 nucleotides are TGCAGTGCTAGAGCCCCCCTCCCCCGGAATGAGCAGTTCTTC. As protein: CSARAPLPRNEQFF. This chain uses TRBV20-1 with TRBJ2-1; D is uncertain. The V gene lost 1 base and the J gene lost 7 bases, with 14 bases spanning the gap. Germline lookup yields CDR1 DFQATT and CDR2 SNEGSKA (reference sequence). This CDR3 region has 14 residues.